This T cell receptor beta chain was retrieved from a study of blood T cell repertoires in COVID-19. Study-wide background: Sources were T cells, B-cell-depleted T cells, or PBMCs; the material itself was cDNA or gDNA.

Trimming removed 2 bases from V and 1 base from J, with 8 bases in between. The germline V gene encodes CDR1 MNHEY and CDR2 SVGAGI. The CDR3 is 14 amino acids. This clone was picked up a small number of times. Original methodology: Scientists estimated how many nucleated cells there were by amplifying reference gene primers. This table comes from immunoSEQ multiplex PCR, and its TCRdb copy is limited to in-frame clones, with some not included. V and J calls and clone size are copied from that table; D and trimming were computed from the DNA. The data contain roughly 170,000 clones, roughly four fifths of them seen just once; the ten biggest clones take up approximately 7.1%.

This sequence originates from a human donor in a cohort sampled during active COVID-19. Material for sequencing was peripheral blood. V is TRBV6-5 and J is TRBJ1-1; D remains ambiguous. The CDR3 DNA reads as TGTGCCAGCAGTTACAACGGGGAGAACACTGAAGCTTTCTTT. This sequence encodes CASSYNGENTEAFF.